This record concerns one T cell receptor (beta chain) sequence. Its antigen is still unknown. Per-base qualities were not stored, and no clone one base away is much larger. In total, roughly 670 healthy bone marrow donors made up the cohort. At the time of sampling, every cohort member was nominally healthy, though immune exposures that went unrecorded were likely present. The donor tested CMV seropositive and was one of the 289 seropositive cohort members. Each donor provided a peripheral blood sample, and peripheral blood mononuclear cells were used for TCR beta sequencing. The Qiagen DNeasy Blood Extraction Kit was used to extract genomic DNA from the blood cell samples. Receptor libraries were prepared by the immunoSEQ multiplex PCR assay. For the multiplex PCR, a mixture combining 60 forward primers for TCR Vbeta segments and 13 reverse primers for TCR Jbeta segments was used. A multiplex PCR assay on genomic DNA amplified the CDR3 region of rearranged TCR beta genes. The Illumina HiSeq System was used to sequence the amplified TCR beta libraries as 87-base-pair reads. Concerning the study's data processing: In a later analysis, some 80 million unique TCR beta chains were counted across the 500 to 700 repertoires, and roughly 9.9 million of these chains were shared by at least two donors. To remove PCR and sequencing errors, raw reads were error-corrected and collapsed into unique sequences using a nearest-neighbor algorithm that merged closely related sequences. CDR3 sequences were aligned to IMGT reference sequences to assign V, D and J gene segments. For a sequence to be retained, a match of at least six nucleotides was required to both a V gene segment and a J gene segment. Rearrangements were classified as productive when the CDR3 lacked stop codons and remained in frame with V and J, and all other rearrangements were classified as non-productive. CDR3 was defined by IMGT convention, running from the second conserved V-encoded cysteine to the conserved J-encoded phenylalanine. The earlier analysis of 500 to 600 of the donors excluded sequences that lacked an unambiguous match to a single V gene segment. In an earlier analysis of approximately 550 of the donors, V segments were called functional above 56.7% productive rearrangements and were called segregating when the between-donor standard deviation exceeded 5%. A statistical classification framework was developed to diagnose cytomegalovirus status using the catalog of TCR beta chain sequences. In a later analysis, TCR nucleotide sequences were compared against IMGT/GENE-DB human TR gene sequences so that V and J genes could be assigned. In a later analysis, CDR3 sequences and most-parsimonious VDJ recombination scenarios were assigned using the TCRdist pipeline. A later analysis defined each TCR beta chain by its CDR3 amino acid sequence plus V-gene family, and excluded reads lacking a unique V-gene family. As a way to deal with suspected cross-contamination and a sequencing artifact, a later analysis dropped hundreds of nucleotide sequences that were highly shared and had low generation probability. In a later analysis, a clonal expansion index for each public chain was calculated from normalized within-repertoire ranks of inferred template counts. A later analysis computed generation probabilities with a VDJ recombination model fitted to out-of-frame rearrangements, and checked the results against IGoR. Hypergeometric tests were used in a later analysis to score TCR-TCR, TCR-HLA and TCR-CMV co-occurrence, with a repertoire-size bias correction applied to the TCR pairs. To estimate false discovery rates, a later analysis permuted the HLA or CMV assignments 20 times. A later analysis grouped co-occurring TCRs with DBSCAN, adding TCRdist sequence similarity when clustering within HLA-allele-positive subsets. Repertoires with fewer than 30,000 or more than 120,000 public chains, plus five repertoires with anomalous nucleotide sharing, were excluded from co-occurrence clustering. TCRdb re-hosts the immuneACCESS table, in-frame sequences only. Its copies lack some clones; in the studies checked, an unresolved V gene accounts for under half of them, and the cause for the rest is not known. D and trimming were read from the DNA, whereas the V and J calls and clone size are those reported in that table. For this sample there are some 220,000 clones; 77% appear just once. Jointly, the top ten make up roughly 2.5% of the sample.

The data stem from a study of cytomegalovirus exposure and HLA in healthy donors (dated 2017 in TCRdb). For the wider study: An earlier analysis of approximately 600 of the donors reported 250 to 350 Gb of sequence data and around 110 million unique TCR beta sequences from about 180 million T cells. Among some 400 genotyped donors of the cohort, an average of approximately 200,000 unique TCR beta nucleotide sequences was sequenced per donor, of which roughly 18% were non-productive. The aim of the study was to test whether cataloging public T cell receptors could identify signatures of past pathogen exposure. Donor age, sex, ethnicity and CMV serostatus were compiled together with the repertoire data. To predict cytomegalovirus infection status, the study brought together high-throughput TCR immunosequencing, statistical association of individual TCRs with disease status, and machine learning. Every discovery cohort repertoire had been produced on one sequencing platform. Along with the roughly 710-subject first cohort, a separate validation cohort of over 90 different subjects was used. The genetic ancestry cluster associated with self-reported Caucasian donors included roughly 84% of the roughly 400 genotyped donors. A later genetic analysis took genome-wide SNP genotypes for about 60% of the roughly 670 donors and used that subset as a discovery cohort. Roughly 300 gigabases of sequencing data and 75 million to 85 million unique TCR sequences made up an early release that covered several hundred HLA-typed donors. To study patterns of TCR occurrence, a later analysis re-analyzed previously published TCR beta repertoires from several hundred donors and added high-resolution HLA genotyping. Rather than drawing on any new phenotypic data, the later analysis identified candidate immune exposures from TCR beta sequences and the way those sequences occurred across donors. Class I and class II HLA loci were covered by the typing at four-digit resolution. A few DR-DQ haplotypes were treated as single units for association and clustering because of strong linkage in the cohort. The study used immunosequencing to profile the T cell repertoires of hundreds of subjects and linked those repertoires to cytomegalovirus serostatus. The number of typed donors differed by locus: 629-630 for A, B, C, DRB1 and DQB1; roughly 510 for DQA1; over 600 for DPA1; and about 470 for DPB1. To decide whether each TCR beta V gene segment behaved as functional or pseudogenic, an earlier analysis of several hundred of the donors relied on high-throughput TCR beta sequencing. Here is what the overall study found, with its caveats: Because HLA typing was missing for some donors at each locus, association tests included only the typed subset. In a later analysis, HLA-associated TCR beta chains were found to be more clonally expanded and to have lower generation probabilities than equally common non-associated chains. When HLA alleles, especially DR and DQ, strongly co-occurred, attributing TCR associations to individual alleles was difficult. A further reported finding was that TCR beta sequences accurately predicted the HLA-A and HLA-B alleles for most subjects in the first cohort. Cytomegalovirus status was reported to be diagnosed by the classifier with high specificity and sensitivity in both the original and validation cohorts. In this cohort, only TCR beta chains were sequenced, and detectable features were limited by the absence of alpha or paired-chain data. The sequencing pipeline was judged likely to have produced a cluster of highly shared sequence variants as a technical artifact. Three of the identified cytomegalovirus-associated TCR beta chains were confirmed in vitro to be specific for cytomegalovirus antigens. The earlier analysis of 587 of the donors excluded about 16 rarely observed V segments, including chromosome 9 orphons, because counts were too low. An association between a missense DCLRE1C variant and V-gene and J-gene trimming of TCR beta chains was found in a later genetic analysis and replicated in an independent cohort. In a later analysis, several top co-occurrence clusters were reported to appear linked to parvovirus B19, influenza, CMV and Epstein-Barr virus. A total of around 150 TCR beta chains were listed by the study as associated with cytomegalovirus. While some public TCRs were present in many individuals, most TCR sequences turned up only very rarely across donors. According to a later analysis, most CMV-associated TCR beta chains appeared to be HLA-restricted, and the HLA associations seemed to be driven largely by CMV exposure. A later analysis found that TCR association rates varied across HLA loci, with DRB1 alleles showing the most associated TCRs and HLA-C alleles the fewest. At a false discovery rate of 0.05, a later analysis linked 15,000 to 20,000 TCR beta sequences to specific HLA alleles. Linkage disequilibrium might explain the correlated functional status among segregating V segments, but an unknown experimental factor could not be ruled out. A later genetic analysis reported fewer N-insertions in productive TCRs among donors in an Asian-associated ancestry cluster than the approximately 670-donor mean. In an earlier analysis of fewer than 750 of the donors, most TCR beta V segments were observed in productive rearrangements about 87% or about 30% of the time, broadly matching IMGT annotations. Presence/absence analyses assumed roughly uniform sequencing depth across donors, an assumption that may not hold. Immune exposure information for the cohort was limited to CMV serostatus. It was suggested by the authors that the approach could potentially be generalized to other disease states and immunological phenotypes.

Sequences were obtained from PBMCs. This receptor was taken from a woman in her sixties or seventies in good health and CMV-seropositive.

CDR3 sequence: CSAPGGSAVETQYF. The nucleotide sequence is TGCAGCGCCCCCGGAGGCAGTGCGGTAGAGACCCAGTACTTC. The sequence links TRBV29-1 to TRBJ2-5; possibly the D gene is TRBD2, per 5 matching bases. The CDR3 sequence holds 14 residues, the cysteine and phenylalanine included. The DNA shown is the 42-base CDR3, in frame from base 1. The germline V gene encodes CDR1 SQVTM and CDR2 ANQGSEA. The V end loses 7 bases and the J end loses 4 bases, and a stretch of 19 bases separates them.